Following are 19 T cell receptor beta chains from one sample sequenced in a study of T cells expressing NK-cell markers. TCRdb reanalyzed the 5' RACE reads, giving one entry per CDR3 protein sequence and no DNA. The table for this sample gives about 160,000 distinct CDR3 sequences. Source material: blood T cells: a sorted CD56 or NKG2C T cell subset, CD4+ or CD8+ T cells, or bulk PBMC T cells (not recorded which). Receptors were obtained from a woman aged 18-70 years in good health.

The chain's CDR3 is CASSPENYGYTF. The chain employs TRBV5-1 and TRBJ1-2. The germline V gene encodes CDR1 SGHRS and CDR2 YFSETQ. The CDR3 extends over 12 amino acids.

The chain joins TRBV12-3 or TRBV12-4 to TRBJ1-5; TCRdb's D call, TRBD1, is unchecked because there is no DNA. The CDR3 runs to 14 residues. CDR3 sequence: CASNKRGGGQPQHF.

This sequence joins TRBV5-1 and TRBJ1-1; TCRdb's D call of TRBD1 is untestable without DNA. This CDR3 has 14 residues. CDR1 is SGHRS and CDR2 is YFSETQ in the germline V gene. CDR3: CASSRDPGNTEAFF.

The gene calls are TRBV11-2 and TRBJ2-1; the TCRdb D gene call, TRBD2, has no DNA to confirm it. CDR1 is SGHAT, CDR2 FQNNGV, per germline. The CDR3 is 16 residues long. CDR3 sequence: CASSFLTSASYNEQFF.

This sequence joins TRBV5-4 and TRBJ2-7; with no DNA, the TCRdb D assignment of TRBD2 cannot be verified. The CDR3 runs 21 residues. CDR1 and CDR2 (germline): SGHNT, YYREEE (reference sequence). The CDR3 region is CASSFKIAPAGGNERSYEQYF.

The rearrangement joins TRBV12-3 or TRBV12-4 to TRBJ1-6. The CDR3 is 16 amino acids. Here the CDR3 reads CASSSDNGRDNSPLHF.

The chain recombines TRBV2 with TRBJ1-6. CDR1 is SNHLY and CDR2 is FYNNEI in the germline V gene. The length of the CDR3 is 14 residues. CDR3 in amino acids: CASSVYGVSSPLHF.

This chain joins TRBV20-1 and TRBJ1-3. The CDR3 spans 13 residues. CDR1 is DFQATT, CDR2 SNEGSKA, per germline (reference sequence). The CDR3 here is CSASPPPGNTIYF.

The J gene is TRBJ2-5, the V gene TRBV4-1; TCRdb indicates TRBD1, and absent DNA this call remains unverified. The CDR3 extends over 14 amino acids. Germline values: CDR1 MGHRA, CDR2 YSYEKL. The CDR3 region is CASSQWDGSGTQYF.

The chain is built from TRBV29-1 and TRBJ2-7; TCRdb returns TRBD2, unconfirmable since there is no DNA. The CDR3 runs to 12 residues. Per the germline V gene, CDR1 is SQVTM and CDR2 is ANQGSEA. The CDR3 reads CSVAGPGYEQYF.

The rearrangement joins TRBV6-4 to TRBJ2-1; TCRdb outputs TRBD1, but without DNA this stays unchecked. Germline CDR1 and CDR2: MRHNA and SNTAGT. This CDR3 has 15 residues. Here the CDR3 reads CASSFSGGGHNEQFF.

V gene TRBV5-1 combines with J gene TRBJ2-3. CDR1 and CDR2 from the germline V gene are SGHRS and YFSETQ. This CDR3 region has 15 residues. This chain's CDR3 is CASRQRRASTDTQYF. Combining the CDR3 with reference TRBV5-1 and TRBJ2-3 gives the whole variable domain KAGVTQTPRYLIKTRGQQVTLSCSPISGHRSVSWYQQTPGQGLQFLFEYFSETQRNKGNFPGRFSGRQFSNSRSEMNVSTLELGDSALYLCASRQRRASTDTQYFGPGTRLTVL.

This sequence joins TRBV19 and TRBJ2-1; TCRdb proposes TRBD1, but this gene call is untestable without DNA. CDR3 length: 15 residues. Per germline, CDR1 LNHDA and CDR2 SQIVND (reference sequence). CDR3 sequence reads: CASSLLGREYNEQFF.

This chain links TRBV5-1 with TRBJ1-2. Germline values: CDR1 SGHRS, CDR2 YFSETQ. This CDR3 has 17 amino acids. The CDR3 protein is CASSLSGSYLNYYGYTF.

This chain links TRBV12-3 or TRBV12-4 with TRBJ1-2; TCRdb reports TRBD1, a call that lacks DNA to check it against. The CDR3 is 11 residues long. CDR3 loop: CASSPGSGYTF.

CDR3 sequence reads: CAWSVRVSEAFF. This sequence joins TRBV30 and TRBJ1-1. Germline CDR1 reads GTSNPN; CDR2 reads SVGIG (reference sequence). The CDR3 runs to 12 residues.

This chain links TRBV5-1 with TRBJ2-1; TCRdb returns TRBD2, unconfirmable since there is no DNA. The length of the CDR3 is 14 residues. The V gene's germline CDR1 is SGHRS and CDR2 YFSETQ. The CDR3 sequence is CASSLDTRLAEQFF.

This rearrangement joins TRBV7-9 to TRBJ1-5; without DNA, the TCRdb call of TRBD1 cannot be checked. The length of the CDR3 is 15 residues. The germline V gene has CDR1 SEHNR and CDR2 FQNEAQ (reference sequence). The CDR3 protein is CASSPGQGSSQPQHF.

This chain uses TRBV11-2 with TRBJ2-3; TCRdb names TRBD2, which stays unverified in the absence of DNA. CDR1 and CDR2 (germline): SGHAT, FQNNGV. CDR3 length: 15 amino acids. The CDR3: CASSFLAPSTDTQYF.